This T cell receptor beta chain stems from a study of blood T cell repertoires in COVID-19. For the study at large: From the United States, Italy and Spain came samples of acute and convalescent COVID-19.

Trimming stripped 8 bases from V and 4 bases from J, with 15 bases between. The CDR3 consists of 13 residues. Germline V lookup: CDR1 GTSNPN, CDR2 SVGIG (reference sequence). Repertoires were generated with immunoSEQ multiplex PCR, while TCRdb's copy carries only in-frame clones and drops some. The top ten clones hold about 2% of a sample with over 150,000 clones, under 95% of them seen once. The clonotype comes from a man younger than 30 with acute or convalescent COVID-19. The sequenced material came from peripheral blood. This chain uses TRBV30 with TRBJ1-3, with D possibly TRBD1 on 6 matching bases. Here the CDR3 DNA reads TGTGCCCGGGCAGGGGCTGGGGGAAACACCATATATTTT. It specifies CARAGAGGNTIYF.